Sequencing of this T cell receptor (beta chain) was carried out in a study of blood T cell repertoires in COVID-19. In the study overall: COVID-19 samples from acute and convalescent phases originated in the United States, Italy and Spain. T cells, B-cell-depleted T cells, or PBMCs supplied cDNA or gDNA.

Seattle patients were enrolled while actively infected and followed longitudinally. CDR3 size: 17 residues. CDR1 LNHDA and CDR2 SQIVND come from the germline V gene (reference sequence). V was clipped by 0 bases and J by 0 bases; unmatched bases: 6. The data were produced by immunoSEQ multiplex PCR, yet TCRdb's version contains in-frame clones alone and is incomplete. Counted here are 200,000 to 250,000 clones, roughly 79% occurring once; the ten biggest clones make up roughly 8%. This clone was detected once. This TCR derives from a woman aged 80 or over with COVID-19, enrolled during active disease. The chain couples TRBV19 to TRBJ2-3; 7 bases agree with TRBD1. Material for sequencing was peripheral blood. The CDR3 sequence is CASSIDGTAVSTDTQYF. CDR3 coding DNA: TGTGCCAGTAGTATAGACGGGACAGCCGTTAGCACAGATACGCAGTATTTT.